Many counts were recorded for the clone carrying this T cell receptor (beta chain). The antigen is not known. The sequenced template was RNA, covering the TCR beta CDR3 region. Investigators did first-round RT-PCR with HTBI primers, then second-round multiplex PCR. Using its own MiXCR run on the multiplex PCR reads, TCRdb lists one record per CDR3 protein. The sample includes approximately 540,000 distinct CDR3 sequences, under 45% of them seen just once. These data belong to a study of Graves' ophthalmopathy and Graves' hyperthyroidism. Study-level background: Hyperthyroidism counted as stable given no ophthalmopathy within 18 months of follow-up.

Aged 18 to 65, the patients with hyperthyroidism had under 2 months' duration and were newly diagnosed. Diagnosis was based on clinical symptoms, serum thyroxine, TRAb, thyroid ultrasound and orbital computed tomography. Findings of the study overall: Also, most clonotypes expanded in the thyroid above 0.001 frequency appeared in blood.

The sample consisted of peripheral blood or thyroid tissue (not recorded which). The sequence came from an adult man with Graves' hyperthyroidism.

CDR3 nucleotide sequence: TGTGCCAGCAGTACTGGGACGCCGGGTTATGGCTACACCTTC. Translation: CASSTGTPGYGYTF. This chain joins TRBV6-5 and TRBJ1-2; a possible D gene is TRBD1 (5 bases). CDR1 is MNHEY, CDR2 SVGAGI, per germline. The V and J ends lost 5 bases and 5 bases respectively, with 15 bases between them. The CDR3 is 14 amino acids.